The 28 T cell receptor beta chains presented below share a single source sample, sequenced in a study of CD4+ T cells in melanoma. TCRdb's copy holds only in-frame clones and misses some; the assay was immunoSEQ multiplex PCR. Among some 12,000 clones listed, 66% were seen once. The sequencing sample was made of cells from a culture (not recorded whether cultured in vitro). The receptors were sampled from a human donor with melanoma.

This clone was counted a few times. This chain joins TRBV19 and TRBJ2-7, with TRBD2 as a possible D gene (5 bases). Trimming removed 8 bases at V and 1 base at J, with 18 bases between. From germline, CDR1 is LNHDA and CDR2 SQIVND (reference sequence). The CDR3 spans 15 residues. CDR3 DNA sequence: TGTGCCAGTGGTAATGTACGGGGTAATTCCTACGAGCAGTACTTC. Translated, it gives CASGNVRGNSYEQYF.

This chain connects TRBV7-6 to TRBJ1-4; D may be TRBD1 (5 bases). From germline, CDR1 is SGHVS and CDR2 FNYEAQ. This CDR3 is built from 20 residues. The V end lost 1 base, the J end lost 5 bases, and 26 bases lay between the germline ends. CDR3 sequence: CASSLESGGLANPRNEKLFF. The CDR3 DNA is TGTGCCAGCAGCTTAGAGTCGGGGGGACTAGCAAACCCAAGAAATGAAAAACTGTTTTTT.

This rearrangement joins TRBV2 to TRBJ1-1, with D maybe TRBD1 (6 bases). Germline V gives CDR1 SNHLY, CDR2 FYNNEI. V lost 4 bases and J lost 4, with 16 bases in between. The CDR3 spans 15 residues. The CDR3 sequence: CASSAPTGPSTEAFF. DNA of the CDR3: TGTGCCAGCAGTGCCCCTACAGGGCCGAGCACTGAAGCTTTCTTT.

The rearrangement links TRBV7-9 to TRBJ1-3; 7 bases map to TRBD1. The V segment lost 3 bases and the J segment 0 bases; nucleotides outside the gene matches: 11. This CDR3 contains 18 residues. CDR1 and CDR2 (germline): SEHNR, FQNEAQ (reference sequence). The DNA of the CDR3 is TGTGCCAGCAGCTTTTTGGGGGTGACAGGGCGCTCTGGAAACACCATATATTTT. This encodes CASSFLGVTGRSGNTIYF.

V and J are TRBV5-6 and TRBJ2-5; possible D gene TRBD2, 7 bases. From germline, CDR1 is SGHDT and CDR2 YYEEEE. V was trimmed by 1 base and J by 6 bases, leaving 22 bases between them. The CDR3 extends over 17 amino acids. The CDR3 reads CASSLWGRSAGVQTQYF. CDR3 sequence (DNA): TGTGCCAGCAGCTTGTGGGGGCGCTCCGCGGGGGTCCAGACCCAGTACTTC.

The V gene is TRBV12-5, the J gene TRBJ2-1; the match to TRBD2 covers 7 bases. Germline loops: CDR1 LGHNT, CDR2 FRNRAP. Losses at the gene ends were 1 base for V and 15 bases for J; bases not matched to a gene: 9. The CDR3 contains 13 residues. The CDR3 protein is CASGLEPGLPPFF. CDR3 sequence (DNA): TGTGCTAGTGGTTTGGAACCGGGACTACCCCCGTTCTTC.

This chain uses TRBV13 with TRBJ2-5, with D possibly matching TRBD1 (6 bases). The germline V gene has CDR1 PRHDT and CDR2 FYEKMQ (reference sequence). The V end lost 5 bases, the J end lost 6 bases, and 13 bases lay between the germline ends. The CDR3 consists of 13 residues. The CDR3 DNA follows: TGTGCCAGCAGCAACACTAGGGGGAAGACCCAGTACTTC. It codes for CASSNTRGKTQYF.

V usage is TRBV28 and J usage is TRBJ2-7, with 9 bases fitting TRBD1. Germline V gives CDR1 MDHEN, CDR2 SYDVKM. V was pared by 4 bases and J by 1 base, with 8 bases of the junction left unmatched. The CDR3 spans 16 residues. CDR3 in amino acids: CASSYNLGTGSYEQYF. The CDR3 coding sequence is TGTGCCAGCAGTTATAACCTCGGGACAGGGTCCTACGAGCAGTACTTC.

V is TRBV27 and J is TRBJ1-6; no reliable D call. The length of the CDR3 is 17 residues. V dropped 2 bases and J dropped 7 bases, with 18 bases sitting between them. Germline CDR1 is MNHEY and CDR2 is SMNVEV (reference sequence). The CDR3 is CASSLMAIRTENSPLHF. CDR3 DNA sequence: TGTGCCAGCAGTTTAATGGCCATACGGACGGAGAATTCACCCCTCCACTTT.

The rearrangement links TRBV18 to TRBJ1-1; a weak D match, TRBD1 (6 bases). The CDR3 totals 12 residues. Germline V CDR1 and CDR2: KGHSH, LQKENI. The V and J ends lost 3 bases and 9 bases respectively, with 11 bases between them. This CDR3 is CASSPLTGQAFF. CDR3 nucleotide sequence: TGTGCCAGCTCACCCCTGACAGGCCAAGCTTTCTTT.

The rearrangement joins TRBV5-1 to TRBJ1-1; TRBD1 matches at 8 bases. The germline V gene encodes CDR1 SGHRS and CDR2 YFSETQ. V was pared by 3 bases and J by 7 bases, with 11 bases of the junction left unmatched. The CDR3 length is 15 residues. CDR3 in amino acids: CASSSQGARKGEAFF. The CDR3 bases are TGCGCCAGCAGCTCTCAGGGGGCGCGGAAGGGTGAAGCTTTCTTT. Full variable domain (rest looked up from reference TRBV5-1 and TRBJ1-1): KAGVTQTPRYLIKTRGQQVTLSCSPISGHRSVSWYQQTPGQGLQFLFEYFSETQRNKGNFPGRFSGRQFSNSRSEMNVSTLELGDSALYLCASSSQGARKGEAFFGQGTRLTVV.

Only a few counts were recorded for this clone. The CDR3 here is CASSRPGQGTGNTIYF. For the CDR3, the DNA is TGCGCCAGCAGCCGCCCGGGACAGGGAACTGGAAACACCATATATTTT. This rearrangement joins TRBV4-1 to TRBJ1-3; TRBD1 matches at 9 bases. V lost 4 bases, J lost 2 bases, and 6 bases stayed unmatched. CDR1 is MGHRA and CDR2 is YSYEKL in the germline V gene. The CDR3 is 16 residues long.

This clone is labeled medium-sized. The rearrangement uses TRBV27 and TRBJ1-6; no clear D gene. Germline V gene data show CDR1 as MNHEY and CDR2 as SMNVEV (reference sequence). The CDR3 runs to 15 residues. Trimming removed 3 bases from V and 17 bases from J, with 23 bases in between. The chain's CDR3 is CASSLVSPSLTRVHF. For the CDR3, the DNA is TGTGCCAGCAGTTTGGTTTCTCCTTCGCTCACTAGGGTCCACTTT.

The J gene is TRBJ2-7, the V gene TRBV30, with 8 bases aligning to TRBD1. Per the germline V gene, CDR1 is GTSNPN and CDR2 is SVGIG (reference sequence). V was clipped by 4 bases and J by 5 bases; unmatched bases: 4. CDR3 size: 12 residues. CDR3 nucleotide sequence: TGTGCCTGGACGCAGGGGGCCCACGAGCAGTACTTC. This gives the protein CAWTQGAHEQYF.

The chain employs TRBV6-5 and TRBJ1-2; 11 bases map to TRBD1. The germline V gene encodes CDR1 MNHEY and CDR2 SVGAGI. The junction had 5 bases not matched to a gene; V was cut back by 5 bases and J by 3 bases. The CDR3 runs to 15 residues. The CDR3 reads CASSPGTGGHYGYTF. In DNA form, the CDR3 reads TGTGCCAGCAGTCCCGGGACAGGGGGTCACTATGGCTACACCTTC.

This rearrangement joins TRBV2 to TRBJ2-1; TRBD2 matches at 8 bases. This CDR3 is 15 amino acids long. Germline values: CDR1 SNHLY, CDR2 FYNNEI. The trim removed 4 bases at V and 9 bases at J, leaving 11 bases unmatched. CDR3: CASSGPGTRILEQFF. For the CDR3, the DNA is TGTGCCAGCAGTGGACCCGGGACTAGGATTCTTGAGCAGTTCTTC. Filled out from reference TRBV2 and TRBJ2-1, the complete variable domain reads EPEVTQTPSHQVTQMGQEVILRCVPISNHLYFYWYRQILGQKVEFLVSFYNNEISEKSEIFDDQFSVERPDGSNFTLKIRSTKLEDSAMYFCASSGPGTRILEQFFGPGTRLTVL.

The chain links TRBV12-5 to TRBJ2-2; TRBD1 matches at 8 bases. J was trimmed by 5 bases and V by 0 bases; bases with no gene match: 8. The germline V gene has CDR1 LGHNT and CDR2 FRNRAP. CDR3 size: 17 residues. CDR3 coding DNA: TGTGCTAGTGGTTTGGTAATAGGACAGGGACGAACCGGGGAGCTGTTTTTT. It specifies CASGLVIGQGRTGELFF.

J is TRBJ2-3 and V is TRBV7-8; TRBD2 is a possible D gene (6 bases). The CDR3 loop spans 16 amino acids. V dropped 5 bases and J dropped 3 bases, with 18 bases sitting between them. Per germline, CDR1 SGHVS and CDR2 FQNEAQ. CDR3 sequence reads: CASSPRDSRSTDTQYF. The CDR3 DNA sequence: TGTGCCAGCAGCCCCCGGGACTCTCGGTCGACAGATACGCAGTATTTT.

V gene TRBV6-1 combines with J gene TRBJ2-7; a possible D gene is TRBD2 (7 bases). Germline lookup yields CDR1 MNHNS and CDR2 SASEGT. V lost 8 bases to trimming and J lost 1 base, with 15 bases between them. The CDR3 has 14 residues. The chain's CDR3 is CASPGGGLSYEQYF. CDR3 in DNA: TGTGCCAGCCCTGGCGGGGGCCTTTCCTACGAGCAGTACTTC.

The V and J genes are TRBV6-1 and TRBJ1-2; 8 bases are a match to TRBD1. The germline gives CDR1 MNHNS, CDR2 SASEGT. The CDR3 contains 15 residues. V lost 7 bases, J lost 7 bases, and 14 bases stayed unmatched. CDR3 sequence: CASKRGDRLLGGYTF. In nucleotides, the CDR3 is TGTGCCAGCAAGAGGGGGGACAGGTTGCTCGGTGGCTACACCTTC.

The chain has TRBV6-5 and TRBJ1-1; 10 nucleotides agree with TRBD1. The J segment lost 10 bases and the V segment lost 8 bases, leaving 4 bases of the junction unmatched. This CDR3 has 11 amino acids. Germline-derived CDR1 and CDR2 are MNHEY and SVGAGI. The CDR3 nucleotides are TGTGCCAGCGTACGACAGGGGGCAGCTTTCTTT. It specifies CASVRQGAAFF.

The rearrangement links TRBV2 to TRBJ1-2; TRBD1 matches 8 bases. The CDR3 covers 13 residues. Trimming took 5 bases from V and 4 from J; bases not matched to a gene: 3. Germline assignment: CDR1 SNHLY and CDR2 FYNNEI. CDR3 protein: CASSPRGLYGYTF. In DNA, the CDR3 is TGTGCCAGCAGTCCCAGGGGGCTCTATGGCTACACCTTC.

The chain employs TRBV6-5 and TRBJ1-2, with D possibly matching TRBD1 (5 bases). V gave up 3 bases and J gave up 3 bases, with 8 bases separating them. The CDR3 has 13 residues. CDR1 is MNHEY and CDR2 is SVGAGI in the germline V gene. CDR3 sequence (DNA): TGTGCCAGCAGTTATCAGGGTGACTATGGCTACACCTTC. Amino acid sequence: CASSYQGDYGYTF.

The gene calls are TRBV5-4 and TRBJ2-5; TRBD2 might be the D (5 bases). Deletions cut 0 bases from V and 1 base from J, with 7 bases between. The CDR3 spans 14 residues. Germline lookup yields CDR1 SGHNT and CDR2 YYREEE (reference sequence). The CDR3 coding sequence is TGTGCCAGCAGCTTGGGGACTGTCCAAGAGACCCAGTACTTC. Translation gives CASSLGTVQETQYF.

This clone occurred a few times. The chain has TRBV18 and TRBJ1-1, with D unresolved. The CDR3 contains 14 residues. Germline V gene sequence: CDR1 KGHSH, CDR2 LQKENI. V was shortened by 1 base and J by 10 bases, with 16 bases between the two germline ends. The CDR3 protein is CASSPRPLGGAAFF. CDR3 in DNA: TGTGCCAGCTCACCACGCCCCCTGGGAGGAGCAGCTTTCTTT.

This clone was detected a few times. V is TRBV30 and J is TRBJ1-5, with D possibly TRBD1 on 6 matching bases. V shed 4 bases and J shed 5 bases, with 12 bases lying between them. This CDR3 spans 13 amino acids. Germline lookup yields CDR1 GTSNPN and CDR2 SVGIG (reference sequence). CDR3 region: CAWTGTHDQPQHF. DNA of the CDR3: TGTGCCTGGACTGGGACACACGATCAGCCCCAGCATTTT.

J is TRBJ1-2 and V is TRBV6-6; the D gene is possibly TRBD1 (5 bases). The CDR3 spans 15 residues. The V and J ends lost 2 bases and 7 bases respectively, with 17 bases between them. Germline CDR1 and CDR2: MNHNY and SVGAGI (reference sequence). Here the CDR3 DNA reads TGTGCCAGCAGTTACCTTACGAGGGGAAGGGGTGGCTACACCTTC. Translation gives CASSYLTRGRGGYTF.

This clone was recorded a few times. The V and J genes are TRBV2 and TRBJ1-1, with D uncertain. V lost 7 bases and J lost 1, with 10 bases in between. Germline-derived CDR1 and CDR2 are SNHLY and FYNNEI. The CDR3 extends over 13 amino acids. The CDR3 loop is CASKGQANTEAFF. Here the CDR3 DNA reads TGTGCCAGCAAAGGCCAGGCGAACACTGAAGCTTTCTTT. The whole variable domain, remainder taken from reference TRBV2 and TRBJ1-1, is EPEVTQTPSHQVTQMGQEVILRCVPISNHLYFYWYRQILGQKVEFLVSFYNNEISEKSEIFDDQFSVERPDGSNFTLKIRSTKLEDSAMYFCASKGQANTEAFFGQGTRLTVV.